This record looks at one T cell receptor beta chain sequence and its context. Its antigen is still unknown. TCRdb called the RACE reads again in MiXCR, with one record for every CDR3 protein. Here the sample spans more than 250,000 distinct CDR3 sequences, roughly 8.9% being singletons. The germline CDR1 and CDR2 sequences are MDHEN and SYDVKM. This CDR3 region has 15 residues. The V end lost 3 bases, the J end lost 2 bases, and 13 bases lay between the germline ends. The data stem from a study of human T cells and chemical hapten exposure. Findings and caveats of the study: No shift was seen in TCRs above 1 in 1000 frequency with DPC sensitization. Expanded TCRs were compared with controls, and the expanded TCRs formed significantly more large CDR3 similarity clusters.

The time point was: pre-sensitization, week 0. Stated treatment: therapeutic diphenylcyclopropenone sensitization with weekly scalp DPC. The sequence was obtained from a woman in her 40s with alopecia areata. Some clones in this sample may be carry-over from other donors' samples. The J gene is TRBJ2-5, the V gene TRBV28; D is perhaps TRBD2 (6 bases). This material consisted of whole blood, taken in connection with sensitization to the hapten diphenylcyclopropenone (DPC). The CDR3, as DNA: TGTGCCAGCAGTTTTGGGACTTTCGTTCAAGAGACCCAGTACTTC. Protein sequence: CASSFGTFVQETQYF.